The T cell receptor (beta chain) described here comes from a study of T cells in Graves' hyperthyroidism and ophthalmopathy. The patients, who ranged from 18 to 65 in age, presented with newly diagnosed hyperthyroidism lasting under 2 months. The source material, RNA transcripts, was used to amplify TCR beta CDR3 regions. The study used the HTBI primer set for a first-round RT-PCR of the TCR CDR3. TCRdb analysed the multiplex PCR reads with MiXCR anew, one entry per CDR3 protein. In the table there are tens of thousands of distinct CDR3 sequences, under 55% of which are singletons. This CDR3 region has 15 residues. The V end lost 0 bases, the J end lost 7 bases, and 10 bases lay between the germline ends. Germline V gene lookup returns CDR1 LGHDT and CDR2 YNNKEL (reference sequence).

The source material was blood. The TCR was taken from a woman younger than 45 with Graves' hyperthyroidism. The chain employs TRBV3-1 and TRBJ1-6; D gene ambiguous. CDR3 bases: TGTGCCAGCAGCCAAGAAGGGAAACCGAATTCACCCCTCCACTTT. Amino acid sequence: CASSQEGKPNSPLHF.